These 9 T cell receptor beta chains were all obtained from the same sample, sequenced in a study of blood T cell repertoires in COVID-19. Assay used: immunoSEQ multiplex PCR; TCRdb lists only in-frame clones, some missing. In the table there are about 200,000 clones, around four fifths of which are singletons. The sequenced material came from peripheral blood. These TCRs come from a woman in her 70s with active or convalescent COVID-19.

V gene TRBV2 combines with J gene TRBJ1-2; maybe TRBD1 (6 bases). CDR1 and CDR2 (germline): SNHLY, FYNNEI. The CDR3 is 12 residues long. Trimming removed 7 bases at V and 7 bases at J, with 13 bases between. Here the CDR3 reads CASNRASAGYTF. In DNA, the CDR3 is TGTGCCAGCAACAGGGCCTCAGCTGGCTACACCTTC. The whole variable domain, remainder taken from reference TRBV2 and TRBJ1-2, is EPEVTQTPSHQVTQMGQEVILRCVPISNHLYFYWYRQILGQKVEFLVSFYNNEISEKSEIFDDQFSVERPDGSNFTLKIRSTKLEDSAMYFCASNRASAGYTFGSGTRLTVV.

The chain uses TRBV12-5 and TRBJ1-1; D may be TRBD1 (5 bases). CDR1 is LGHNT, CDR2 FRNRAP, per germline. Trimming cost V 0 bases and J 1 base, with 18 bases left between them. The CDR3 spans 18 residues. The CDR3 is CASGLVPPGRGRNTEAFF. The DNA for the CDR3 is TGTGCTAGTGGTTTGGTACCCCCGGGGAGGGGTAGGAACACTGAAGCTTTCTTT.

The chain uses TRBV5-6 and TRBJ1-5, with 11 nucleotides matching TRBD1. From germline, CDR1 is SGHDT and CDR2 YYEEEE. V was clipped by 0 bases and J by 2 bases; unmatched bases: 7. The CDR3 length is 18 residues. The CDR3 spells CASSLGRTGGAGNQPQHF. The CDR3, as DNA: TGTGCCAGCAGCTTGGGGCGGACAGGGGGCGCGGGCAATCAGCCCCAGCATTTT.

The rearrangement uses TRBV7-9 and TRBJ1-2, with 8 bases fitting TRBD1. The junction had 0 bases not matched to a gene; V was cut back by 1 base and J by 2 bases. Germline V gene sequence: CDR1 SEHNR, CDR2 FQNEAQ (reference sequence). The CDR3 consists of 14 residues. CDR3 protein: CASSLGTGNYGYTF. CDR3 DNA: TGTGCCAGCAGCTTAGGGACAGGGAACTATGGCTACACCTTC.

The V call is TRBV4-2, the J call TRBJ2-2, with 7 bases fitting TRBD2. V was pared by 4 bases and J by 5 bases, with 10 bases of the junction left unmatched. The CDR3 has 16 residues. Germline CDR1 reads LGHNA; CDR2 reads YNFKEQ. CDR3 residues: CASSPGGAGETGELFF. The CDR3 DNA reads as TGTGCCAGCAGCCCCGGAGGGGCGGGAGAAACCGGGGAGCTGTTTTTT.

This chain links TRBV6-1 with TRBJ1-3; D perhaps matches TRBD1 (6 bases). Per the germline V gene, CDR1 is MNHNS and CDR2 is SASEGT. V dropped 2 bases and J dropped 4 bases, with 9 bases sitting between them. The CDR3 totals 14 residues. The CDR3 spells CASSEQGTGNTIYF. For the CDR3, the DNA is TGTGCCAGCAGTGAACAGGGGACAGGAAACACCATATATTTT.

This clone was detected a few times. This chain joins TRBV6-1 and TRBJ2-1; TRBD2 matches 11 bases. Germline V gene data show CDR1 as MNHNS and CDR2 as SASEGT. This CDR3 has 17 residues. J was trimmed by 8 bases and V by 3 bases; bases with no gene match: 12. The CDR3 nucleotides read TGTGCCAGCAGTGAGGGGGGACTAGCGGCCCTTGAGGATGAGCAGTTCTTC. Protein: CASSEGGLAALEDEQFF.

The chain carries TRBV28 and TRBJ1-4, with TRBD1 matching 7 bases. V was pared by 11 bases and J by 5 bases, with 14 bases of the junction left unmatched. The CDR3 runs to 15 residues. Germline assignment: CDR1 MDHEN and CDR2 SYDVKM. The CDR3 region has the DNA TGTGCCGTCGGTGGGTGGACGGGACAGAATGAAAAACTGTTTTTT. It specifies CAVGGWTGQNEKLFF.

The chain uses TRBV5-6 and TRBJ2-7; D possibly corresponds to TRBD1 (5 bases). The ends were cut back, 7 bases at V and 4 bases at J, with 18 bases in the middle. CDR1 and CDR2 (germline): SGHDT, YYEEEE. The CDR3 loop spans 14 amino acids. The CDR3 is CASGAKDAYYEQYF. The CDR3 nucleotides read TGTGCCAGCGGGGCTAAGGACGCCTATTACGAGCAGTACTTC.